The present T cell receptor (beta chain) was sequenced within a study of blood T cell repertoires in COVID-19. Overall study context: The United States, Italy and Spain were the sources of the acute and convalescent COVID-19 samples.

Profiled with immunoSEQ multiplex PCR; TCRdb holds only in-frame clones, not every one. The data hold 150,000 to 200,000 clones, with more than 75% observed a single time. Input material: peripheral blood. The TCR originated in a human donor in a cohort sampled during active COVID-19.

In DNA, the CDR3 is TGTGCCAGCAGTTACGCCGGGGGCGAGCAGTACTTC. Protein: CASSYAGGEQYF. This rearrangement joins TRBV6-2 or TRBV6-3 to TRBJ2-7, with D perhaps TRBD2 (6 bases). The CDR3 consists of 12 residues. The V end lost 2 bases, the J end lost 6 bases, and 8 bases lay between the germline ends. Germline lookup yields CDR1 MNHEY and CDR2 SVGEGT.